These T cell receptor beta chains were read from a single sample in a study of blood T cell repertoires in COVID-19. Produced via immunoSEQ multiplex PCR; TCRdb's table is partial and in-frame only. The table records around 120,000 clones, about 78% of them present only once. Sequencing was performed on peripheral blood. All receptors derive from a man between 65 and 85 years old with acute or convalescent COVID-19. Both conserved end residues are part of each CDR3. The D gene is left open where the match is weak. The listing skips clone size in some rows; elsewhere it reads once, few, many or a size class.

j_call | clone_size | d_call | v_call | cdr3_nt | cdr3_aa
TRBJ1-2 | - | TRBD1 | TRBV18 | TGTGCCAGCTCACTTGCCGGGACAGGGAATGGCTACACCTTC | CASSLAGTGNGYTF
TRBJ2-2 | - | - | TRBV7-9 | TGTGCCAGCAGCCCACAAATGAACACCGGGGAGCTGTTTTTT | CASSPQMNTGELFF
TRBJ2-5 | - | TRBD1 | TRBV9 | TGTGCCAGCAGCACAACGGGACAGGGGTTAGAGACCCAGTACTTC | CASSTTGQGLETQYF
TRBJ2-2 | - | TRBD2 | TRBV11-3 | TGTGCCAGCAGCTTCCGACTAGCGGGGGGCACCGGGGAGCTGTTTTTT | CASSFRLAGGTGELFF
TRBJ1-1 | few | - | TRBV27 | TGTGCCAGCAGTTTGGGGAGAGCCTATAAAGGGACTGAAGCTTTCTTT | CASSLGRAYKGTEAFF
TRBJ1-1 | - | TRBD1 | TRBV5-1 | TGCGCCAGCAGCTGGGACAGGGGTGAAGCTTTCTTT | CASSWDRGEAFF
TRBJ1-5 | - | TRBD1 | TRBV6-2/TRBV6-3 | TGTGCCAGCAGTGCGACAGGGGGCCGCCAGCCCCAGCATTTT | CASSATGGRQPQHF
TRBJ2-7 | - | - | TRBV19 | TGTGCCAGTAGTATAGGGGCATCCTACGAGCAGTACTTC | CASSIGASYEQYF
TRBJ2-5 | - | - | TRBV7-7 | TGTGCCAGCAGCCCCCCCTCGGGAACCCAGTACTTC | CASSPPSGTQYF
TRBJ2-3 | - | TRBD2 | TRBV6-2/TRBV6-3 | TGTGCCAGCAGTTACTCGAGTAGCGGGTTTTCGCAGTATTTT | CASSYSSSGFSQYF
TRBJ2-1 | - | TRBD2 | TRBV12-3/TRBV12-4 | TGTGCCAGCAGCCCGAGAGCGGGGAATGAGCAGTTCTTC | CASSPRAGNEQFF
TRBJ1-1 | - | - | TRBV19 | TGTGCCAGTAGTACCCATGAAGCTTTCTTT | CASSTHEAFF
TRBJ2-5 | - | - | TRBV18 | TGTGCCAGCTCACCGCAGGCCCAAGAGACCCAGTACTTC | CASSPQAQETQYF
TRBJ1-1 | - | TRBD1 | TRBV6-1 | TGTGCCAGCAGTGGTACCTCCGGGACAGGGGGACGGATTAATGAAGCTTTCTTT | CASSGTSGTGGRINEAFF
TRBJ2-1 | - | TRBD2 | TRBV6-1 | TGTGCCAGCAGTGAAAGCCCTAGCGGGGCATACAATGAGCAGTTCTTC | CASSESPSGAYNEQFF
TRBJ2-3 | - | - | TRBV5-4 | TGTGCCAGCAGCCAAGACAAGTACACAGATACGCAGTATTTT | CASSQDKYTDTQYF
TRBJ2-5 | once | - | TRBV9 | TGTGCCAGCAGCGTAGGGACAGCTCTCCAAGAGACCCAGTACTTC | CASSVGTALQETQYF
TRBJ2-5 | - | TRBD1 | TRBV12-3/TRBV12-4 | TGTGCCAGCAAGGGGGCGCCGTGGGAGACCCAGTACTTC | CASKGAPWETQYF
TRBJ1-3 | - | - | TRBV7-9 | TGTGCCAGCAGCCACGGGCTAGGAACAGGAGGAAACACCATATATTTT | CASSHGLGTGGNTIYF
TRBJ1-2 | - | - | TRBV14 | TGTGCCAGCAGCCAAGACAGGATCTATGGCTACACCTTC | CASSQDRIYGYTF
TRBJ1-5 | - | - | TRBV7-2 | TGTGCCAGCAGTCCAGATGTTGGTTTGCAGCCCCAGCATTTT | CASSPDVGLQPQHF